This TCR beta chain was profiled in a study of T cells after yellow fever vaccination. In this sample, this clonotype turned up a few times. From the 5' RACE reads, TCRdb called clonotypes with MiXCR, one entry per CDR3 protein. Among some 500,000 distinct CDR3 sequences listed, around an eighth were seen once. Sequenced here: PBMCs, sampled on the day of the yellow fever booster vaccination. This clonotype was sampled from a man aged 30 to 45 who received the YFV17D yellow fever vaccine.

The DNA for the CDR3 is TGCAGTGCTATAGCGGGGGGCAATGAAAAACTGTTTTTT. Amino acids: CSAIAGGNEKLFF. V and J are TRBV20-1 and TRBJ1-4, with TRBD1 as a possible D gene (6 bases). The V end lost 4 bases, the J end lost 5 bases, and 11 bases lay between the germline ends. CDR1 and CDR2 from the germline V gene are DFQATT and SNEGSKA (reference sequence). CDR3 length: 13 residues.